Following are 19 T cell receptor beta chains from one sample sequenced in a study of blood T cell repertoires in COVID-19. Sequencing used immunoSEQ multiplex PCR; TCRdb keeps in-frame clones, though not all of them. The table has 90,000 to 120,000 clones, over 75% seen once; the top ten hold 2.4%. The sample comprised peripheral blood. These receptors all come from a human donor in a cohort sampled during active COVID-19.

Comments on this clone: Other DNA sequences from this sample encode an identical CDR3 as well. The chain combines TRBV29-1 with TRBJ2-1; 12 bases are shared with TRBD2. The CDR3 has 14 amino acids. Germline-derived CDR1 and CDR2 are SQVTM and ANQGSEA. V lost 4 bases and J lost 4; bases outside the gene matches: 2. DNA for the CDR3: TGCAGCGTTGGTCTAGCGGGGGGGTACAATGAGCAGTTCTTC. It translates to CSVGLAGGYNEQFF.

This chain joins TRBV6-6 and TRBJ1-2, with TRBD1 matching over 8 bases. Trimming cost V 0 bases and J 14 bases; bases outside gene matches: 8. Germline CDR1 MNHNY, CDR2 SVGAGI (reference sequence). The CDR3 contains 13 residues. The CDR3 sequence: CASSYSGQARETF. The DNA of the CDR3 is TGTGCCAGCAGTTACTCGGGACAGGCCCGTGAGACCTTC.

The rearrangement uses TRBV6-5 and TRBJ1-5; 7 nucleotides align to TRBD1. J lost 5 bases, V lost 7 bases, and 8 bases had no gene match. CDR3 length equals 14 residues. Germline CDR1 MNHEY, CDR2 SVGAGI. CDR3 in amino acids: CASIRDRGDQPQHF. The CDR3, as DNA: TGTGCCAGCATCAGGGACAGAGGGGATCAGCCCCAGCATTTT.

The chain has TRBV6-5 and TRBJ1-5, with TRBD1 matching over 8 bases. This CDR3 contains 13 residues. V shed 7 bases, J shed 7 bases, and the junction held 6 bases outside the gene matches. Germline V gene lookup returns CDR1 MNHEY and CDR2 SVGAGI. CDR3 sequence: CASTGQGRQPQHF. The CDR3 bases are TGTGCCAGCACCGGACAGGGAAGGCAGCCCCAGCATTTT.

V gene TRBV6-1 combines with J gene TRBJ2-3; D call uncertain. Germline assignment: CDR1 MNHNS and CDR2 SASEGT. V was pared by 1 base and J by 2 bases, with 13 bases between. CDR3 length equals 16 residues. The CDR3, as DNA: TGTGCCAGCAGTGAAGGGTCTAGTTTCAACACAGATACGCAGTATTTT. It encodes CASSEGSSFNTDTQYF.

The chain uses TRBV19 and TRBJ2-7; 9 nucleotides agree with TRBD2. The J segment lost 6 bases and the V segment lost 5 bases, leaving 2 bases of the junction unmatched. CDR1 and CDR2 from the germline V gene are LNHDA and SQIVND (reference sequence). There are 12 residues in the CDR3. Here the CDR3 DNA reads TGTGCCAGTAGTGTTAGCGGGAGCGAGCAGTACTTC. It yields the protein CASSVSGSEQYF.

This chain joins TRBV5-8 and TRBJ2-1, with TRBD1 identical over 10 bases. The CDR3 has 15 amino acids. J lost 4 bases, V lost 3 bases, and 4 bases had no gene match. Germline lookup yields CDR1 SGHTS and CDR2 YDEGEE. The CDR3, as DNA: TGTGCCAGCAGCTGGGGGGACAGGGGTTACAATGAGCAGTTCTTC. This codes for CASSWGDRGYNEQFF.

CDR3 in amino acids: CASSMIPGTGGTGELFF. The CDR3 DNA reads TGCGCCAGCAGCATGATCCCCGGGACAGGGGGAACCGGGGAGCTGTTTTTT. The gene calls are TRBV5-1 and TRBJ2-2, with 11 bases that match TRBD1. Unmatched junction bases numbered 10, after V lost 4 bases and J lost 5 bases. This CDR3 region has 17 residues. The germline gives CDR1 SGHRS, CDR2 YFSETQ.

The rearrangement joins TRBV5-1 to TRBJ2-3; D may be TRBD2 (5 bases). Germline V gene data show CDR1 as SGHRS and CDR2 as YFSETQ. The CDR3 is 15 residues long. The V end was cut by 4 bases, the J end by 5 bases, with 17 bases between. The CDR3 protein is CASSGLGLEGDTQYF. The CDR3 DNA is TGCGCCAGCAGCGGGCTAGGCTTAGAGGGAGATACGCAGTATTTT.

The chain couples TRBV27 to TRBJ1-2; the match to TRBD1 covers 8 bases. The CDR3 extends over 17 amino acids. CDR1 is MNHEY, CDR2 SMNVEV, per germline (reference sequence). J lost 5 bases, V lost 0 bases, and 11 bases had no gene match. The CDR3 sequence: CASSLSWMQGAFYGYTF. The CDR3, as DNA: TGTGCCAGCAGTTTATCGTGGATGCAGGGGGCCTTTTATGGCTACACCTTC.

The rearrangement uses TRBV11-2 and TRBJ1-4; 7 nucleotides match TRBD1. Germline trimming cut 5 bases from V and 5 bases from J; bases unmatched to any gene: 2. Germline-derived CDR1 and CDR2 are SGHAT and FQNNGV. CDR3 length equals 13 residues. The CDR3 loop reads CASSADRNEKLFF. The DNA of the CDR3 is TGTGCCAGCAGCGCGGACAGGAATGAAAAACTGTTTTTT.

The V gene is TRBV19, the J gene TRBJ2-5; D is perhaps TRBD2 (5 bases). This CDR3 contains 15 residues. With 0 bases removed from V and 5 bases from J, the gap between germline ends came to 13 bases. Germline V lookup: CDR1 LNHDA, CDR2 SQIVND (reference sequence). CDR3 in amino acids: CASSIDLGWRETQYF. CDR3 coding DNA: TGTGCCAGTAGTATAGATTTGGGCTGGAGGGAGACCCAGTACTTC.

This chain links TRBV2 with TRBJ1-2, with 9 bases fitting TRBD1. V lost 7 bases to trimming and J lost 7 bases; unmatched junction nucleotides: 13. Looked up from germline, CDR1 is SNHLY and CDR2 is FYNNEI. The CDR3 totals 15 residues. CDR3 in amino acids: CASTGTGSIPGGYTF. CDR3 sequence (DNA): TGTGCCAGCACCGGGACAGGGAGCATTCCGGGTGGCTACACCTTC.

The rearrangement uses TRBV7-9 and TRBJ2-2; 8 bases map to TRBD1. Germline loops: CDR1 SEHNR, CDR2 FQNEAQ (reference sequence). V lost 3 bases to trimming and J lost 4 bases; unmatched junction nucleotides: 10. The CDR3 spans 17 residues. The CDR3, as DNA: TGTGCCAGCAGCTTTGTCCGCGTACAGGGGGGCACCGGGGAGCTGTTTTTT. Protein: CASSFVRVQGGTGELFF.

V usage is TRBV5-1 and J usage is TRBJ1-1; TRBD1 matches at 8 bases. Germline CDR1 is SGHRS and CDR2 is YFSETQ. V gave up 0 bases and J gave up 2 bases; unmatched junction bases: 6. The CDR3 is 16 amino acids. The CDR3 loop is CASSLGDRLDNTEAFF. In DNA form, the CDR3 reads TGCGCCAGCAGCTTGGGGGACAGGTTGGATAACACTGAAGCTTTCTTT.

This chain links TRBV5-1 with TRBJ2-5; 8 bases align to TRBD1. The CDR3 has 15 residues. V shed 2 bases and J 5 bases; nucleotides not matched to a gene: 8. Germline-derived CDR1 and CDR2 are SGHRS and YFSETQ. This CDR3 reads CASSFRTGNRETQYF. CDR3 nucleotide sequence: TGCGCCAGCAGCTTTAGGACAGGGAACAGGGAGACCCAGTACTTC.

The rearrangement uses TRBV3-1 (or the pseudogene TRBV3-2) and TRBJ2-7; no clear D. Trimming stripped 0 bases from V and 1 base from J, with 4 bases between. Germline assignment: CDR1 LGHDT and CDR2 YNNKEL (reference sequence). The CDR3 is made up of 13 amino acids. CDR3 protein: CASSQDLSYEQYF. CDR3 in DNA: TGTGCCAGCAGCCAAGACTTGTCCTACGAGCAGTACTTC.

This chain joins TRBV18 and TRBJ1-6; D not certain. Germline CDR1 is KGHSH and CDR2 is LQKENI. This CDR3 comprises 15 residues. V was clipped by 3 bases and J by 10 bases, with 16 bases between them. DNA for the CDR3: TGTGCCAGCTCACCCCCTCTTCGGGAGAGCTCACCCCTCCACTTT. Its protein is CASSPPLRESSPLHF.

CDR3 sequence (DNA): TGTGCCACCAGCAGGGATAGACAGAGGGGAAACACCATATATTTT. Translated, it gives CATSRDRQRGNTIYF. The rearrangement joins TRBV15 to TRBJ1-3; D may be TRBD1 (5 bases). The CDR3 contains 15 residues. Germline V gives CDR1 LNHNV, CDR2 YYDKDF (reference sequence). Trimming left V 3 bases short and J 4 bases short, with 13 bases between.